The clone carrying this T cell receptor beta chain occurred a few times. Its antigen is not known. This entry comes from a study of glioma-infiltrating T cells. TCR alpha and beta CDR3 regions were amplified from RNA using iRepertoire nested multiplex PCR. Tissue mRNA or PBMC total RNA, 100-400 ng, went into one-step reverse transcription and amplification. TCRdb reprocessed the multiplex PCR reads with MiXCR, giving one entry per CDR3 protein. The repertoire has about 210,000 distinct CDR3 sequences, approximately 30% of them found once; the top ten carry 20% to 25%. Study results and limitations: Non-neoplastic patients had below-expected tissue-blood divergence, while all gliomas exceeded expectation.

V was clipped by 0 bases and J by 3 bases, with 13 bases between them. Germline lookup yields CDR1 SGHRS and CDR2 YFSETQ. This CDR3 is 15 amino acids long. The V and J genes are TRBV5-1 and TRBJ2-7, with a weak D call TRBD2 (7 bases). The receptor comes from a human donor with low-grade glioma or glioblastoma, undergoing nonglioma brain surgery, or in good health (not recorded which). The sequenced material came from glioma tissue, nonneoplastic brain tissue, or PBMCs (not recorded which). CDR3 amino acids: CASSLGGGGVYEQYF. In DNA, the CDR3 is TGCGCCAGCAGCTTGGGAGGGGGAGGGGTCTACGAGCAGTACTTC.